In its sample, the clone carrying this TCR beta chain was seen many times. What it recognizes is unknown. Being one base from a much bigger clone, this may be a read error. The source of the sample is a study of breast tumors, draining lymph nodes, adjacent tissues. Axillary draining lymph nodes of breast cancer patients supplied the node samples. From germline, CDR1 is DFQATT and CDR2 SNEGSKA (reference sequence). CDR3 length: 11 residues. Overall study results and limits: Findings are consistent with lymph node origin and intratumoral expansion of most tumor T cells. Tumors had less TCR diversity than lymph nodes, more than nontumor tissue.

TCRdb re-analysed the multiplex PCR reads in MiXCR, keeping a single row per CDR3 protein. The table shows fewer than 140,000 distinct CDR3 sequences, with more than 30% occurring only once. The TCR was taken from a female donor with breast cancer. Some clones in this sample may be carry-over from other donors' samples. This chain uses TRBV20-1 with TRBJ2-7; D gene ambiguous. Sequenced material: axillary lymph node tissue. CDR3 sequence: CSARLQYEQSF. The CDR3, as DNA: TGCAGTGCTAGACTCCAGTACGAGCAGTCCTTC.